Below are 7 T cell receptor beta chains sequenced from a single sample in a study of T cell changes during pregnancy in multiple sclerosis. The protocol was immunoSEQ multiplex PCR, while the TCRdb copy is restricted to in-frame clones and leaves out a portion. This table has about 40,000 clones, approximately 92% appearing once. The starting material was CD4+ T cells from peripheral blood mononuclear cells, obtained in the second trimester of pregnancy. All receptors come from a female donor in good health, enrolled as a control in a pregnancy study.

The chain employs TRBV19 and TRBJ1-1; D uncertain. CDR1 is LNHDA, CDR2 SQIVND, per germline (reference sequence). The CDR3 runs 15 residues. Trimming stripped 5 bases from V and 0 bases from J, with 13 bases between. CDR3 nucleotides: TGTGCCAGTAGTCTCACCAGATTCCTGAACACTGAAGCTTTCTTT. Translation: CASSLTRFLNTEAFF.

The J gene is TRBJ1-5, the V gene TRBV15, with 8 bases that match TRBD1. This CDR3 comprises 16 residues. CDR1 LNHNV and CDR2 YYDKDF come from the germline V gene (reference sequence). V was pared by 3 bases and J by 0 bases, with 4 bases of the junction left unmatched. DNA of the CDR3: TGTGCCACCAGCAGGCCCCAGGGGGCTAGCAATCAGCCCCAGCATTTT. Encoded protein: CATSRPQGASNQPQHF. The variable domain in full, completed from reference TRBV15 and TRBJ1-5, reads DAMVIQNPRYQVTQFGKPVTLSCSQTLNHNVMYWYQQKSSQAPKLLFHYYDKDFNNEADTPDNFQSRRPNTSFCFLDIRSPGLGDTAMYLCATSRPQGASNQPQHFGDGTRLSIL.

The gene calls are TRBV7-9 and TRBJ2-5; D is perhaps TRBD2 (7 bases). The CDR3 length is 16 residues. V was pared by 0 bases and J by 5 bases, with 16 bases between. Per the germline V gene, CDR1 is SEHNR and CDR2 is FQNEAQ (reference sequence). CDR3 in amino acids: CASSLAWDKGGETQYF. DNA for the CDR3: TGTGCCAGCAGCTTAGCCTGGGACAAGGGGGGGGAGACCCAGTACTTC.

The V and J genes are TRBV7-9 and TRBJ2-4, with 9 nucleotides matching TRBD2. Trimming cost V 1 base and J 0 bases; bases outside gene matches: 4. CDR1 is SEHNR and CDR2 is FQNEAQ in the germline V gene (reference sequence). The CDR3 is made up of 17 amino acids. In DNA form, the CDR3 reads TGTGCCAGCAGCTTAGTTTTGCGGGAGGGAGCCAAAAACATTCAGTACTTC. Encoded protein: CASSLVLREGAKNIQYF.

The V call is TRBV7-9, the J call TRBJ2-3; 9 nucleotides agree with TRBD2. CDR3 length: 16 amino acids. J was trimmed by 4 bases and V by 1 base; bases with no gene match: 6. CDR1 is SEHNR and CDR2 is FQNEAQ in the germline V gene (reference sequence). The CDR3 DNA is TGTGCCAGCAGCTTAGGCCTAGCGGGGAGTCCAGATACGCAGTATTTT. Translation gives CASSLGLAGSPDTQYF. The full variable domain, completed using reference TRBV7-9 and TRBJ2-3, is DTGVSQNPRHKITKRGQNVTFRCDPISEHNRLYWYRQTLGQGPEFLTYFQNEAQLEKSRLLSDRFSAERPKGSFSTLEIQRTEQGDSAMYLCASSLGLAGSPDTQYFGPGTRLTVL.

V usage is TRBV5-1 and J usage is TRBJ2-7; D call uncertain. CDR1 is SGHRS and CDR2 is YFSETQ in the germline V gene. The length of the CDR3 is 9 residues. The V end was cut by 10 bases, the J end by 1 base, with 3 bases between. The CDR3 sequence: CAPSYEQYF. DNA of the CDR3: TGCGCCCCATCCTACGAGCAGTACTTC.

This clone was seen once. The CDR3 region is CASSLWTGLTGELFF. In DNA form, the CDR3 reads TGTGCCAGCAGCCTCTGGACAGGGCTCACCGGGGAGCTGTTTTTT. The rearrangement uses TRBV7-6 and TRBJ2-2; 8 bases fit TRBD1. V gave up 5 bases and J gave up 4 bases; unmatched junction bases: 6. Germline lookup yields CDR1 SGHVS and CDR2 FNYEAQ. The CDR3 is 15 residues long. Supplemented by reference TRBV7-6 and TRBJ2-2, the full variable domain reads GAGVSQSPRYKVTKRGQDVALRCDPISGHVSLYWYRQALGQGPEFLTYFNYEAQQDKSGLPNDRFSAERPEGSISTLTIQRTEQRDSAMYRCASSLWTGLTGELFFGEGSRLTVL.